This is a list of T cell receptor beta chains from one sample in a study of shared clonotypes between healthy human individuals. Data came from immunoSEQ multiplex PCR; TCRdb stores just in-frame clones and leaves some out. This table has roughly 810,000 clones, just over 95% appearing once. Specimen: naive CD8+ T cells sorted from blood. The source is a man younger than 45 in good health. The CDR3 runs from the conserved cysteine through the conserved F or W. A D gene is named only where the DNA matches it firmly. Part of the rows lack a size; the others show once, few, many or a class for expanded clones.

d_call: NA
clone_size: NA
v_call: TRBV28
j_call: TRBJ2-3
cdr3_nt: TGTGCCAGCAGTTTATTGGGGGCCGCAGATACGCAGTATTTT
cdr3_aa: CASSLLGAADTQYF

d_call: NA
clone_size: once
v_call: TRBV29-1
j_call: TRBJ2-3
cdr3_nt: TGCAGCGTTGTTATCCGGGGAGCGGGCACAGATACGCAGTATTTT
cdr3_aa: CSVVIRGAGTDTQYF

d_call: NA
clone_size: NA
v_call: TRBV15
j_call: TRBJ1-5
cdr3_nt: TGTGCCACCAGCAGAGATACGAGAAGTTCCAATCAGCCCCAGCATTTT
cdr3_aa: CATSRDTRSSNQPQHF

d_call: TRBD1
clone_size: NA
v_call: TRBV6-5
j_call: TRBJ2-7
cdr3_nt: TGTGCCAGCAGTTACCTGACAGGGGAACGGGAGCAGTACTTC
cdr3_aa: CASSYLTGEREQYF

d_call: NA
clone_size: few
v_call: TRBV7-7
j_call: TRBJ2-5
cdr3_nt: TGTGCTAGCAGCCCCAGTAGGGCGGGAAGAGAGACCCAGTACTTC
cdr3_aa: CASSPSRAGRETQYF

d_call: NA
clone_size: NA
v_call: TRBV5-6
j_call: TRBJ2-5
cdr3_nt: TGTGCCAGCAGCCCAACTCTGCAAGAGACCCAGTACTTC
cdr3_aa: CASSPTLQETQYF

d_call: NA
clone_size: NA
v_call: TRBV29-1
j_call: TRBJ2-6
cdr3_nt: TGCAGCGTTGTAGGCCGTGGAAGGCTTGGGGCCAACGTCCTGACTTTC
cdr3_aa: CSVVGRGRLGANVLTF

d_call: NA
clone_size: NA
v_call: TRBV13
j_call: TRBJ2-7
cdr3_nt: TGTGCCAGCAGCTTCGGAAGCTCCTACGAGCAGTACTTC
cdr3_aa: CASSFGSSYEQYF

d_call: NA
clone_size: NA
v_call: TRBV7-9
j_call: TRBJ2-5
cdr3_nt: TGTGCCAGCAGCGCGACCGAGGGTTCGGAGACCCAGTACTTC
cdr3_aa: CASSATEGSETQYF

d_call: TRBD2
clone_size: NA
v_call: TRBV14
j_call: TRBJ2-2
cdr3_nt: TGTGCCAGCAGCCAACTAGCGGGAGAGGCCACCGGGGAGCTGTTTTTT
cdr3_aa: CASSQLAGEATGELFF

d_call: NA
clone_size: NA
v_call: TRBV19
j_call: TRBJ1-4
cdr3_nt: TGTGCCAGTAGTATGTATGGGGGAATGGCTGAAAAACTGTTTTTT
cdr3_aa: CASSMYGGMAEKLFF

d_call: NA
clone_size: NA
v_call: TRBV28
j_call: TRBJ1-1
cdr3_nt: TGTGCCAGCAGTTTAAGGGGATTGGACACTGAAGCTTTCTTT
cdr3_aa: CASSLRGLDTEAFF

d_call: NA
clone_size: NA
v_call: TRBV27
j_call: TRBJ2-7
cdr3_nt: TGTGCCAGCAGTCCTCGGACAGCTTATTACTACGAGCAGTACTTC
cdr3_aa: CASSPRTAYYYEQYF

d_call: TRBD1
clone_size: NA
v_call: TRBV28
j_call: TRBJ1-5
cdr3_nt: TGTGCCAGCACCCCGACAGGGGAAGGCAATCAGCCCCAGCATTTT
cdr3_aa: CASTPTGEGNQPQHF

d_call: NA
clone_size: NA
v_call: TRBV21-1
j_call: TRBJ2-7
cdr3_nt: TGTGCCAGCAGCAAAGACGGCGCCCACTCCTACGAGCAGTACTTC
cdr3_aa: CASSKDGAHSYEQYF

d_call: TRBD1
clone_size: NA
v_call: TRBV28
j_call: TRBJ1-2
cdr3_nt: TGTGCCAGCAGTGGGGACAGCTATGGCTACACCTTC
cdr3_aa: CASSGDSYGYTF

d_call: NA
clone_size: NA
v_call: TRBV6-1
j_call: TRBJ2-5
cdr3_nt: TGTGCCAGCAGTGTGCGGCTAAGGGAGACCCAGTACTTC
cdr3_aa: CASSVRLRETQYF

d_call: NA
clone_size: NA
v_call: TRBV19
j_call: TRBJ2-1
cdr3_nt: TGTGCCAGTAGTGCGCGACTATACAATGAGCAGTTCTTC
cdr3_aa: CASSARLYNEQFF

d_call: NA
clone_size: NA
v_call: TRBV18
j_call: TRBJ2-7
cdr3_nt: TGTGCCAGCTCACCACTCAACCTAGCGTCGAGCTCCTACGAGCAGTACTTC
cdr3_aa: CASSPLNLASSSYEQYF

d_call: TRBD1
clone_size: NA
v_call: TRBV9
j_call: TRBJ2-7
cdr3_nt: TGTGCCAGCAGCACAGGACAGGGGGCCTACGAGCAGTACTTC
cdr3_aa: CASSTGQGAYEQYF

d_call: NA
clone_size: NA
v_call: TRBV19
j_call: TRBJ1-5
cdr3_nt: TGTGCCAGTAGTATATGGGGCAGTTCAAGGGCCCAGCATTTT
cdr3_aa: CASSIWGSSRAQHF

d_call: NA
clone_size: NA
v_call: TRBV7-9
j_call: TRBJ1-5
cdr3_nt: TGTGCCAGCAGCTTAGGAAGGGGACAGCCCCAGCATTTT
cdr3_aa: CASSLGRGQPQHF

d_call: NA
clone_size: NA
v_call: TRBV11-2
j_call: TRBJ1-2
cdr3_nt: TGTGCCAGCAGCTTATACCTTACACCGGGATATGGCTACACCTTC
cdr3_aa: CASSLYLTPGYGYTF

d_call: NA
clone_size: NA
v_call: TRBV27
j_call: TRBJ1-2
cdr3_nt: TGTGCCAGCAGTTTTGTCAGGACTCTCAACTATGGCTACACCTTC
cdr3_aa: CASSFVRTLNYGYTF

d_call: NA
clone_size: NA
v_call: TRBV19
j_call: TRBJ1-2
cdr3_nt: TGTGCCAGTAGTATATTTTCAAACAGCTATGGCTACACCTTC
cdr3_aa: CASSIFSNSYGYTF

d_call: NA
clone_size: NA
v_call: TRBV11-2
j_call: TRBJ2-7
cdr3_nt: TGTGCCAGCAGCTTCGCGACAGGAATTACCTCCTACGAGCAGTACTTC
cdr3_aa: CASSFATGITSYEQYF